Only one count was recorded for the clone carrying this T cell receptor (beta chain). The data were taken from a study of cytomegalovirus exposure and HLA in healthy donors. Study in general: In an early release, HLA-typed donors contributed 77 million or so unique TCR sequences.

PCR was performed using 60 Vbeta and 13 Jbeta primers. Original analysis: In a later analysis, of 80 million to 90 million unique beta chains, roughly 11 million appeared in at least two donors. Clones were sequenced by immunoSEQ multiplex PCR, and TCRdb holds only the in-frame ones, with some missing. That table is the source of V, J and clone size, and D and trimming were worked out from the DNA. In the table there are 95,000 to 130,000 clones, under 85% of which are singletons. Trimming stripped 2 bases from V and 0 bases from J, with 10 bases between. The CDR3 is made up of 15 amino acids. The germline CDR1 and CDR2 sequences are SGHAT and FQNNGV.

This receptor was identified in a woman between 18 and 29 years old in good health and CMV-seronegative. Material for sequencing was PBMCs. The chain is built from TRBV11-2 and TRBJ1-2; possibly TRBD1 for D (6 bases). The CDR3 spells CASSLTQGTNYGYTF. CDR3 DNA: TGTGCCAGCAGCTTAACGCAGGGGACTAACTATGGCTACACCTTC.